Listed here are 18 T cell receptor beta chains from one sample, sequenced in a study of cytomegalovirus exposure and HLA in healthy donors (dated by TCRdb to the late 2010s). The library was obtained by the immunoSEQ multiplex PCR assay. The multiplex PCR relied on a mix of 60 forward primers for TCR Vbeta segments and 13 reverse primers for TCR Jbeta segments. TCRdb limited this immuneACCESS table to in-frame rearrangements with V and J called. A share of clones is missing; checked studies link under half to unresolved V genes, and the rest is unexplained. Here the sample has more than 85,000 clones; 79% occur a single time. Clones ranked in the top ten supply about 6.6% of the sample. Specimen: PBMCs. Source of these receptors: a man under 40 in good health and CMV-seropositive.

V is TRBV7-3 and J is TRBJ2-1; D gene unclear. Germline V CDR1 and CDR2: SGHTA, FQGTGA. CDR3 length: 13 amino acids. The germline V and J ends were trimmed by 1 base and 6 bases, with 7 bases remaining between them. The CDR3 reads CASSLNYVNEQFF. The CDR3 region has the DNA TGTGCCAGCAGCTTAAACTACGTCAATGAGCAGTTCTTC.

V usage is TRBV5-5 and J usage is TRBJ1-2; 9 nucleotides match TRBD1. Germline CDR1 SGHKS, CDR2 YYEKEE (reference sequence). The CDR3 is 14 amino acids. The V and J ends lost 4 bases and 7 bases, in that order; junction bases with no gene match: 8. As DNA, the CDR3 is TGTGCCAGCAGCCTGGGACAGGGTGAGGCTGGCTACACCTTC. Translated, it gives CASSLGQGEAGYTF.

The chain employs TRBV11-2 and TRBJ1-1, with 8 nucleotides matching TRBD1. With 5 bases clipped from V and 4 bases from J, the junction kept 3 bases outside the gene matches. CDR1 and CDR2 from the germline V gene are SGHAT and FQNNGV. The CDR3 length is 13 residues. The CDR3 DNA sequence: TGTGCCAGCAGCCGCGACAGGGGCACTGAAGCTTTCTTT. This sequence encodes CASSRDRGTEAFF.

This chain uses TRBV4-1 with TRBJ1-1; 8 bases are shared with TRBD1. Germline V gene sequence: CDR1 MGHRA, CDR2 YSYEKL. With 4 bases clipped from V and 1 base from J, the junction kept 17 bases outside the gene matches. CDR3 size: 19 residues. CDR3 protein: CASSRSPGTGSRGNTEAFF. DNA for the CDR3: TGCGCCAGCAGCCGCTCCCCGGGGACAGGATCAAGAGGGAACACTGAAGCTTTCTTT.

The chain joins TRBV6-5 to TRBJ2-1, with 9 bases fitting TRBD1. The V and J ends lost 10 bases and 5 bases, in that order; junction bases with no gene match: 6. CDR3 length: 13 residues. Germline CDR1 is MNHEY and CDR2 is SVGAGI. CDR3 sequence: CATFGQGHNEQFF. CDR3 nucleotide sequence: TGTGCCACATTTGGACAGGGGCACAATGAGCAGTTCTTC.

The CDR3 DNA reads as TGTGCCAGCAGCTTGGATTCACTTAATGTTTCACCCCTCCACTTT. Its protein is CASSLDSLNVSPLHF. The chain combines TRBV5-5 with TRBJ1-6; D uncertain. Trimming took 0 bases from V and 9 from J, leaving 13 bases between them. The germline V gene has CDR1 SGHKS and CDR2 YYEKEE (reference sequence). The CDR3 covers 15 residues.

The chain uses TRBV9 and TRBJ2-5; D is possibly TRBD2 (5 bases). Trimming removed 4 bases from V and 1 base from J, with 11 bases in between. Germline V gene sequence: CDR1 SGDLS, CDR2 YYNGEE. This CDR3 comprises 14 residues. The CDR3, as DNA: TGTGCCAGCAGCCCCCCCGGGATCCAAGAGACCCAGTACTTC. Translation: CASSPPGIQETQYF.

The V and J genes are TRBV7-9 and TRBJ1-1; D gene uncertain. This CDR3 has 16 residues. V lost 1 base, J lost 3 bases, and 15 bases lay in between. CDR1 and CDR2 from the germline V gene are SEHNR and FQNEAQ (reference sequence). The CDR3, as DNA: TGTGCCAGCAGCTTAGTTCCCGGATTTGGAGACACTGAAGCTTTCTTT. It yields the protein CASSLVPGFGDTEAFF.

The chain has TRBV2 and TRBJ1-3; TRBD1 matches at 9 bases. Germline trimming cut 5 bases from V and 1 base from J; bases unmatched to any gene: 6. The CDR3 sequence is 16 residues long. Germline CDR1 SNHLY, CDR2 FYNNEI. The CDR3 sequence: CASSRDRAVSGNTIYF. CDR3 sequence (DNA): TGTGCCAGCAGTAGGGACAGGGCTGTTTCTGGAAACACCATATATTTT. Together with reference TRBV2 and TRBJ1-3, the CDR3 gives the full variable domain: EPEVTQTPSHQVTQMGQEVILRCVPISNHLYFYWYRQILGQKVEFLVSFYNNEISEKSEIFDDQFSVERPDGSNFTLKIRSTKLEDSAMYFCASSRDRAVSGNTIYFGEGSWLTVV.

The V and J genes are TRBV7-2 and TRBJ2-3; 7 nucleotides match TRBD2. V dropped 6 bases and J dropped 2; count of bases not matched to a gene: 5. CDR1 is SGHTA, CDR2 FQGNSA, per germline. CDR3 length equals 14 residues. The CDR3 sequence: CASRERGATDTQYF. CDR3 bases: TGTGCCAGCAGAGAGCGGGGAGCCACAGATACGCAGTATTTT.

The chain is built from TRBV7-6 and TRBJ1-2; D is undetermined. V dropped 4 bases and J dropped 6 bases, with 15 bases sitting between them. Germline CDR1 SGHVS, CDR2 FNYEAQ. The CDR3 totals 14 residues. As DNA, the CDR3 is TGTGCCAGCAGCTCCCATTCTAGATTGAATGGCTACACCTTC. Amino acids: CASSSHSRLNGYTF.

In this sample, this clone turned up once. V usage is TRBV7-9 and J usage is TRBJ1-2; a weak D match, TRBD1 (5 bases). CDR1 is SEHNR and CDR2 is FQNEAQ in the germline V gene (reference sequence). Trimming pared 6 bases from V and 7 bases from J, leaving 21 bases between. The CDR3 contains 15 residues. CDR3 nucleotides: TGTGCCAGCAGACCGGTCAGGGAGGCGGAGGGTGGCTACACCTTC. As protein: CASRPVREAEGGYTF.

V usage is TRBV7-8 and J usage is TRBJ2-7, with D maybe TRBD2 (6 bases). Trimming removed 1 base from V and 3 bases from J, with 7 bases in between. Germline V lookup: CDR1 SGHVS, CDR2 FQNEAQ. The CDR3 runs to 13 residues. The CDR3 coding sequence is TGTGCCAGCAGCTTAGTAGCGGTCTACGAGCAGTACTTC. Residues: CASSLVAVYEQYF.

This rearrangement joins TRBV10-1 to TRBJ2-1, with 9 bases identical to TRBD2. CDR1 and CDR2 from the germline V gene are WNHNN and SYGVQD (reference sequence). The CDR3 loop spans 14 amino acids. J lost 6 bases, V lost 5 bases, and 5 bases had no gene match. CDR3 loop: CASSLAGSTNEQFF. The CDR3 DNA follows: TGCGCCAGCAGTCTAGCGGGGTCTACCAATGAGCAGTTCTTC.

In its sample, this clone was seen a few times. V gene TRBV4-3 combines with J gene TRBJ2-1, with 7 bases that match TRBD2. Unmatched junction bases numbered 9, after V lost 4 bases and J lost 0 bases. Germline CDR1 reads LGHNA; CDR2 reads YSLEER. This CDR3 contains 17 residues. The CDR3 region is CASSPDWASGSYNEQFF. For the CDR3, the DNA is TGCGCCAGCAGCCCCGATTGGGCTAGCGGCTCCTACAATGAGCAGTTCTTC.

The chain couples TRBV11-2 to TRBJ1-1; 7 bases are shared with TRBD1. This CDR3 spans 17 amino acids. Germline CDR1 reads SGHAT; CDR2 reads FQNNGV. V trimming: 4 bases; J trimming: 4 bases; junction bases outside the gene matches: 15. The CDR3 sequence is CASSSDRQGTRVTEAFF. CDR3 coding DNA: TGTGCCAGCAGCTCCGACCGACAGGGAACCCGGGTCACTGAAGCTTTCTTT.

The gene calls are TRBV6-4 and TRBJ2-4, with 9 bases identical to TRBD2. Germline values: CDR1 MRHNA, CDR2 SNTAGT. The CDR3 consists of 18 residues. With V trimmed by 2 bases and J by 6 bases, 14 bases remained unmatched. The chain's CDR3 is CASSDPDRSGGHGNIQYF. The CDR3 DNA sequence: TGTGCCAGCAGTGACCCAGACCGTAGCGGGGGTCACGGAAACATTCAGTACTTC.

This clone was seen a handful of times. The rearrangement joins TRBV10-3 to TRBJ1-4; 9 positions match TRBD1. The CDR3 is made up of 15 amino acids. Germline assignment: CDR1 ENHRY and CDR2 SYGVKD. The trim removed 4 bases at V and 8 bases at J, leaving 8 bases unmatched. For the CDR3, the DNA is TGTGCCATCAGTGGCCGGACAGGGGCGGACGAAAAACTGTTTTTT. Translating gives CAISGRTGADEKLFF.